Detailed here is one T cell receptor beta chain. This sample is drawn from a study of immune cell composition in non-small cell lung cancer. This CDR3 has 14 residues. The ends were cut back, 3 bases at V and 7 bases at J, with 13 bases in the middle. Germline CDR1 and CDR2: LGHNA and YSLEER. Frozen unsorted single-cell suspensions supplied the genomic DNA. Data came from immunoSEQ multiplex PCR; TCRdb stores just in-frame clones and leaves some out. The repertoire holds roughly 4,000 clones, with 60% to 75% as singletons. The material sequenced was lung tumor tissue. The chain is built from TRBV4-3 and TRBJ2-1; D might be TRBD2 (5 bases). The receptor was derived from a human donor with non-small cell lung cancer. The CDR3 is CASSHSTDLNEQFF. The DNA of the CDR3 is TGCGCCAGCAGCCACTCCACGGACTTGAATGAGCAGTTCTTC.